These T cell receptor beta chains were read from a single sample in a study of CD8+CD57+ T cells in acquired aplastic anemia. From the reads, TCRdb called clonotypes with MiXCR, one entry per CDR3 protein. This table has 200,000 to 250,000 distinct CDR3 sequences, less than 60% appearing once. What was sequenced was sorted CD4+, CD8+, or CD8+CD57+ T cells (not recorded which) from PBMCs. The receptors shown here come from a human donor with aplastic anemia. CDR3s include the opening cysteine and the closing phenylalanine or tryptophan. D genes are given only for firm matches. Size is omitted from some rows. Given values are once, few, many or a class for expanded clones.

many,TRBV7-8,TRBJ1-1,NA,TGTGCCAGCAGCTTAGCGGGGTCGATGAACACTGAAGCTTTCTTT,CASSLAGSMNTEAFF
many,TRBV7-9,TRBJ2-1,NA,TGTGCCAGCAGCCCCGACGGGACCTCCTACAATGAGCAGTTCTTC,CASSPDGTSYNEQFF
NA,TRBV27,TRBJ1-1,TRBD1,TGTGCCAGCAGTCTTGGGAGGGTAGGGGGCATGAACACTGAAGCTTTCTTT,CASSLGRVGGMNTEAFF
NA,TRBV29-1,TRBJ1-1,NA,TGCAGCGTTGGGTCCAGGAACACTGAAGCTTTCTTT,CSVGSRNTEAFF
NA,TRBV2,TRBJ2-1,NA,TGTGCCAGCAGTAGGAGCGGAAACTACAATGAGCAGTTCTTC,CASSRSGNYNEQFF
once,TRBV20-1,TRBJ2-7,NA,TGCAGTGCTATACCGACGGGGACCTACGTGCAGTACTTC,CSAIPTGTYVQYF
many,TRBV10-3,TRBJ2-3,TRBD2,TGTGCCATCAGCCAAGGGACTAGCGGAGATACGCAGTATTTT,CAISQGTSGDTQYF
many,TRBV12-3/TRBV12-4,TRBJ2-7,TRBD2,TGTGCCAGCAGGGGGGGGACTAGAGTCTACGAGCAGTACTTC,CASRGGTRVYEQYF
NA,TRBV29-1,TRBJ2-7,NA,TGCAGCGTTGTAATCCCTCCCGGCTACGAGCAGTACTTC,CSVVIPPGYEQYF
NA,TRBV4-2,TRBJ2-3,TRBD2,TGTGCCAGCAGCCAAGAAGCTAGCGGGGGTCGGTATACGCAGTATTTT,CASSQEASGGRYTQYF
NA,TRBV20-1,TRBJ2-3,NA,TGCAGTGCCAGGGGGGGGCGGGGCGGATACACAGATACGCAGTATTTT,CSARGGRGGYTDTQYF
many,TRBV20-1,TRBJ1-1,NA,TGCAGTGCCATCGACAGGCGTGACACTGAAGCTTTCTTT,CSAIDRRDTEAFF
NA,TRBV12-3/TRBV12-4,TRBJ2-5,NA,TGTGCCAGCAGTGAAAGGGCGTACCAAGAGACCCAGTACTTC,CASSERAYQETQYF
few,TRBV5-8,TRBJ2-3,TRBD2,TGTGCCAGCAGCCCATCGGGGGGGAGCACAGATACGCAGTATTTT,CASSPSGGSTDTQYF
few,TRBV5-6,TRBJ1-1,TRBD1,TGTGCCAGCAGCTCTAGGGACAGGGGAGACACTGAAGCTTTCTTT,CASSSRDRGDTEAFF
NA,TRBV29-1,TRBJ1-1,NA,TGCAGCGCCGTCCCGGGAGGCACTGAAGCTTTCTTT,CSAVPGGTEAFF
many,TRBV20-1,TRBJ2-3,TRBD2,TGCAGTGCTCTAGCGGGGGGGGGAGATACGCAGTATTTT,CSALAGGGDTQYF
few,TRBV20-1,TRBJ1-3,NA,TGCAGTGCTAGAGAGAACGGAAACACCATATATTTT,CSARENGNTIYF
NA,TRBV20-1,TRBJ2-5,NA,TGCAGTGCTAGAGATCGGCACAGGGAGGAGACCCAGTACTTC,CSARDRHREETQYF
NA,TRBV2,TRBJ1-4,NA,TGTGCCAGCAGTGTGGAAAAAAAGTTTTTT,CASSVEKKFF
NA,TRBV19,TRBJ1-5,TRBD1,TGTGCCAGTCGCGTGACGACAGGGACAAGAGACCCAGTAGGTCAGCCCCAGCATTTT,CASRVTTGTRDPVGQPQHF
NA,TRBV11-1,TRBJ1-2,NA,TGTACCAGCAGCTCGGGAAGTGCCCAGGGAGATGGCTACACCTTC,CTSSSGSAQGDGYTF